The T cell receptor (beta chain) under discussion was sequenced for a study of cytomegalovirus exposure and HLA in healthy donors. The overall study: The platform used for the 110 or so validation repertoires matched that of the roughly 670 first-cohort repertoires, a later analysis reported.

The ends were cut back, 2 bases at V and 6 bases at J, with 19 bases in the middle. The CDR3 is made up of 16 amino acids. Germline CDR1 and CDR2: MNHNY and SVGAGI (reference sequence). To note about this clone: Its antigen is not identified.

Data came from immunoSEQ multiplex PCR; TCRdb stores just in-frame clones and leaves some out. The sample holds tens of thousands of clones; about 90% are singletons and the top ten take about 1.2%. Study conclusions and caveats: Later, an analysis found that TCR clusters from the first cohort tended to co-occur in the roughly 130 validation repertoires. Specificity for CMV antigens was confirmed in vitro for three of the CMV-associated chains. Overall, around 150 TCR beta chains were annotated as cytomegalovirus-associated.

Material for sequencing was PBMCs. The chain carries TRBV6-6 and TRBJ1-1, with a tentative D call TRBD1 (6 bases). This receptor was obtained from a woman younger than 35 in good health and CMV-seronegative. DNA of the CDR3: TGTGCCAGCAGTTACCCAAAAGGGGGTGTACGTGCTGAAGCTTTCTTT. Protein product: CASSYPKGGVRAEAFF.